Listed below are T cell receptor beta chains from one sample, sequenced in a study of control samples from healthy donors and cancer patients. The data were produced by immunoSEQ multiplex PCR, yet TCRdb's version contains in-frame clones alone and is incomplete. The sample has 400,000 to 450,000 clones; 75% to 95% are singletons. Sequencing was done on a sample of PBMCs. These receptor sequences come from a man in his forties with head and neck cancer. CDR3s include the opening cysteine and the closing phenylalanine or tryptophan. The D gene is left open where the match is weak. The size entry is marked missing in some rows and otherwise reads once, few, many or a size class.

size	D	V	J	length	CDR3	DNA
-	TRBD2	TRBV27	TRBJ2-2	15	CASSFGGTSVGELFF	TGTGCCAGCAGTTTCGGGGGGACTTCTGTCGGGGAGCTGTTTTTT
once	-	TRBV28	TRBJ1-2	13	CASSLGQNYGYTF	TGTGCCAGCAGTTTGGGGCAGAACTATGGCTACACCTTC
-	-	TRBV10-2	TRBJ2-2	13	CASRGLSTGELFF	TGCGCCAGCAGGGGGTTGAGCACCGGGGAGCTGTTTTTT
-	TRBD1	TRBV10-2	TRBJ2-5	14	CASRWTGGGETQYF	TGCGCCAGCAGATGGACAGGGGGCGGGGAGACCCAGTACTTC
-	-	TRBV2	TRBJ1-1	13	CASVGRTNTEAFF	TGTGCCAGCGTCGGACGGACGAACACTGAAGCTTTCTTT
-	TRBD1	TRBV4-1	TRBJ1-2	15	CASSPEDRGRKGYTF	TGCGCCAGCAGCCCCGAAGACAGGGGTCGAAAAGGCTACACCTTC
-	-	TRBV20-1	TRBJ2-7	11	CSARGNREQYF	TGCAGTGCTAGAGGTAACAGAGAGCAGTACTTC
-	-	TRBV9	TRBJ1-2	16	CASSVISGNTNYGYTF	TGTGCCAGCAGCGTAATCTCAGGGAACACTAACTATGGCTACACCTTC
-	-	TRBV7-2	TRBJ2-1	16	CASSLDGSQSYNEQFF	TGTGCCAGCAGCTTAGACGGTAGCCAGTCCTACAATGAGCAGTTCTTC
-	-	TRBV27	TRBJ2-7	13	CASSFTGSYEQYF	TGTGCCAGCAGTTTTACGGGGTCCTACGAGCAGTACTTC
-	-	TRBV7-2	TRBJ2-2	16	CASSLGIGPNTGELFF	TGTGCCAGCAGCTTAGGGATCGGTCCGAACACCGGGGAGCTGTTTTTT
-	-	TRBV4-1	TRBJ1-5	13	CASARGMDQPQHF	TGCGCCAGCGCTCGGGGGATGGATCAGCCCCAGCATTTT
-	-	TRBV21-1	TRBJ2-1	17	CASSLRQGENLYNEQFF	TGTGCCAGCAGCCTACGACAGGGGGAGAATCTGTACAATGAGCAGTTCTTC
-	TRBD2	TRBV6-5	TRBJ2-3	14	CASSRTSRPDTQYF	TGTGCCAGCAGTCGGACTAGTCGCCCAGATACGCAGTATTTT
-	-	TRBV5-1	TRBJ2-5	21	CASSLQGRLRAVVQVEETQYF	TGCGCCAGCAGCCTTCAGGGTCGGCTACGGGCCGTAGTACAAGTCGAAGAGACCCAGTACTTC
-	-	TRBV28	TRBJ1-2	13	CASRSGTIGGYTF	TGTGCCAGCAGATCCGGGACAATAGGTGGCTACACCTTC
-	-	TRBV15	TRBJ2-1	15	CATSFTRGAWNEQFF	TGTGCCACCAGCTTCACACGGGGGGCTTGGAATGAGCAGTTCTTC
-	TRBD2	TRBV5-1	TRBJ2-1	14	CASRTRAGVNEQFF	TGCGCCAGCAGGACCAGAGCGGGAGTGAATGAGCAGTTCTTC
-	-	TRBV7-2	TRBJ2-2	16	CASSLGASGVVGELFF	TGTGCCAGCAGCTTGGGCGCCTCCGGAGTCGTAGGGGAGCTGTTTTTT
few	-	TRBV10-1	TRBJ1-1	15	CARGRPTGFVTEAFF	TGCGCCAGGGGGCGCCCGACCGGCTTTGTGACTGAAGCTTTCTTT
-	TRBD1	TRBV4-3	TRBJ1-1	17	CASSQEQGQGAATEAFF	TGCGCCAGCAGCCAGGAACAGGGACAGGGGGCAGCCACTGAAGCTTTCTTT
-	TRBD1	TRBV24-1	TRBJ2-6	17	CATRSDRGGSGANVLTF	TGTGCCACCAGATCCGACAGGGGGGGCTCTGGGGCCAACGTCCTGACTTTC
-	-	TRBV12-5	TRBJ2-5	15	CASGPRGGDGETQYF	TGTGCTAGTGGTCCAAGAGGGGGGGACGGGGAGACCCAGTACTTC
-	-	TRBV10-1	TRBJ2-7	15	CASSDFSEGQDEQYF	TGCGCCAGCAGTGATTTCTCGGAGGGTCAGGACGAGCAGTACTTC
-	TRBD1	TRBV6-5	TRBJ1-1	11	CASSRDREAFF	TGTGCCAGCAGTCGGGACAGAGAAGCTTTCTTT
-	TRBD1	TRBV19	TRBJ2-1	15	CASRKGGNLHNEQFF	TGTGCCAGTAGGAAAGGGGGCAACCTCCACAATGAGCAGTTCTTC
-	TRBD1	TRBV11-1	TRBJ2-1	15	CASSQGQGIYNEQFF	TGTGCCAGCAGCCAGGGACAGGGAATCTACAATGAGCAGTTCTTC
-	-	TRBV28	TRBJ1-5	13	CASLTPPNQPQHF	TGTGCCAGCCTAACCCCCCCAAATCAGCCCCAGCATTTT
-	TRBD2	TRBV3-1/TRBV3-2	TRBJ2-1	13	CASSQTSGGPQFF	TGTGCCAGCAGCCAAACTAGCGGGGGACCTCAGTTCTTC
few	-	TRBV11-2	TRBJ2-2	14	CASSPLRDTGELFF	TGTGCCAGCAGCCCCCTCAGGGACACCGGGGAGCTGTTTTTT
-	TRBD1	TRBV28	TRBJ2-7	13	CASSQTGERREYF	TGTGCCAGCAGCCAGACAGGGGAGAGGAGGGAGTACTTC
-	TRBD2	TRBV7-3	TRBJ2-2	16	CASSSQAGGNTGELFF	TGTGCCAGCAGCTCTCAGGCGGGGGGAAACACCGGGGAGCTGTTTTTT
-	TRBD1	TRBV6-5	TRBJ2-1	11	CAGGQSNEQFF	TGTGCCGGGGGACAGAGCAATGAGCAGTTCTTC
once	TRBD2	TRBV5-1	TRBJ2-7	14	CASSLNRDYVEQYF	TGCGCCAGCAGCTTAAACCGGGACTACGTTGAGCAGTACTTC
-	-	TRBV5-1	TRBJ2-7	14	CASSPRDASYEQYF	TGCGCCAGCAGCCCGAGGGATGCCTCCTACGAGCAGTACTTC
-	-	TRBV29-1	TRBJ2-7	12	CSVAGNPYEQYF	TGCAGCGTTGCAGGGAACCCCTACGAGCAGTACTTC
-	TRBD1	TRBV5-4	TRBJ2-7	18	CASSLAGTGGRGFYEQYF	TGTGCCAGCAGCTTGGCCGGGACAGGGGGAAGGGGCTTCTACGAGCAGTACTTC
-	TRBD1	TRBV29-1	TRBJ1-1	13	CSAETGGNTEAFF	TGCAGCGCCGAAACAGGGGGGAACACTGAAGCTTTCTTT
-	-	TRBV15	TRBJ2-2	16	CATSRDLMRATGELLF	TGTGCCACCAGCAGAGATTTAATGCGGGCCACCGGGGAGCTGCTTTTT
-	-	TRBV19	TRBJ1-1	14	CASMTGPWNTEAFF	TGTGCCAGTATGACGGGACCCTGGAACACTGAAGCTTTCTTT
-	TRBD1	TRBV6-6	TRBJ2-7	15	CASSSPGQGSYEQYF	TGTGCCAGCAGTTCGCCGGGACAGGGATCCTACGAGCAGTACTTC
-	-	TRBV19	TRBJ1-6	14	CASSIQGKNSPLHF	TGTGCCAGTAGTATACAGGGGAAAAATTCACCCCTCCACTTT
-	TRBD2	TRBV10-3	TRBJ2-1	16	CAISESSTSGLNEQFF	TGTGCCATCAGTGAGTCGAGCACTAGCGGACTGAATGAGCAGTTCTTC
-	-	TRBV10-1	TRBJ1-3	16	CASSQAGGETGNTIYF	TGCGCCAGCAGCCAGGCGGGGGGCGAAACTGGAAACACCATATATTTT
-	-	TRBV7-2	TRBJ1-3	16	CASSLAAPGVGNTIYF	TGTGCCAGCAGCTTAGCTGCTCCAGGGGTGGGAAACACCATATATTTT
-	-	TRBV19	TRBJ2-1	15	CASGHPGTSDNEQFF	TGTGCCAGTGGCCACCCCGGGACGTCGGACAATGAGCAGTTCTTC
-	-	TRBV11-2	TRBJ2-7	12	CASGRTVGEQYF	TGTGCCAGCGGAAGGACAGTGGGAGAGCAGTACTTC
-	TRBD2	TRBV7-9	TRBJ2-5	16	CASSLSSGGAGETQYF	TGTGCCAGCAGCTTATCTAGCGGGGGGGCCGGCGAGACCCAGTACTTC
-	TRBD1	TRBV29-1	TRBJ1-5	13	CSVGQGADQPQHF	TGCAGCGTTGGCCAGGGGGCGGACCAGCCCCAGCATTTT
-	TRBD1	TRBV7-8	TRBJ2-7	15	CASTFDRGSDYEQYF	TGTGCCAGCACCTTCGACAGGGGATCTGACTACGAGCAGTACTTC